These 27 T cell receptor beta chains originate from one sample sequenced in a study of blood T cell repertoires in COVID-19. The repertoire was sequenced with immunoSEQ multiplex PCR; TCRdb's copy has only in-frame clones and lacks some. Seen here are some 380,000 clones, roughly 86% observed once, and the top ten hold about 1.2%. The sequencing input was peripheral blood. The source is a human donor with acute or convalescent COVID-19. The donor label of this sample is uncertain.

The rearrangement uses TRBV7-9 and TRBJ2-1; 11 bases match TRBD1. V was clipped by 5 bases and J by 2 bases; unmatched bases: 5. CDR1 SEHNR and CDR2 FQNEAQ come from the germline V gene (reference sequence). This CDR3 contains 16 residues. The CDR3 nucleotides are TGTGCCAGCAGCCGCGCGGGACAGGGGGCCTACAATGAGCAGTTCTTC. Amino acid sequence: CASSRAGQGAYNEQFF.

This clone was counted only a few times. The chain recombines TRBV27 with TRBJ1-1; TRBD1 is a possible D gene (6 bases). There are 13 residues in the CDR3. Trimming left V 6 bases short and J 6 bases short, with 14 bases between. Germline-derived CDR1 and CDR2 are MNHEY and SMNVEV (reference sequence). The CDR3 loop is CASRNTGKSEAFF. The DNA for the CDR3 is TGTGCCAGCAGAAACACAGGGAAATCTGAAGCTTTCTTT.

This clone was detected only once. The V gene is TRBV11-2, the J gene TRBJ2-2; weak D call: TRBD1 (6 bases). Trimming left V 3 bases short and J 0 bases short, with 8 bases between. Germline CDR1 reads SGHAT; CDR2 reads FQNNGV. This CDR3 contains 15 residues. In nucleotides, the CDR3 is TGTGCCAGCAGCTTGGACAGACCGAACACCGGGGAGCTGTTTTTT. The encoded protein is CASSLDRPNTGELFF.

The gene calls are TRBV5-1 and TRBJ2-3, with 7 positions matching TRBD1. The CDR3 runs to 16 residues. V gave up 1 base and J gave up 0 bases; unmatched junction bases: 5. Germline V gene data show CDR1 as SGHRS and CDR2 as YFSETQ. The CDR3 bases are TGCGCCAGCAGCTTGCGACAGGGAATTAGCACAGATACGCAGTATTTT. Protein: CASSLRQGISTDTQYF.

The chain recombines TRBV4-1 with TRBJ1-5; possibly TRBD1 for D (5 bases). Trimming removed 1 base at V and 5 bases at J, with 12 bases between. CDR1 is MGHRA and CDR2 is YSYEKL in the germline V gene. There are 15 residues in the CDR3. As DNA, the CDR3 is TGCGCCAGCAGCCAAGGGACAACCGGCCATCAGCCCCAGCATTTT. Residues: CASSQGTTGHQPQHF.

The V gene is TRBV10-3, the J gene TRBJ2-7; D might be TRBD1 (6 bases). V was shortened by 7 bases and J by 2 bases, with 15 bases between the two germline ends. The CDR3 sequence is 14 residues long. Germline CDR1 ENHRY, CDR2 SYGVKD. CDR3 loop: CAITPKSGAYEQYF. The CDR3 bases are TGTGCCATCACCCCTAAGTCAGGGGCCTACGAGCAGTACTTC.

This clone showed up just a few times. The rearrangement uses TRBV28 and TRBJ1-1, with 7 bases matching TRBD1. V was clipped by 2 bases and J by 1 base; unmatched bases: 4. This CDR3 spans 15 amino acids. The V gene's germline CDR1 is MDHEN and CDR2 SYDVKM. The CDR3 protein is CASSLTPGGNTEAFF. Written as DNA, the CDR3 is TGTGCCAGCAGTTTAACCCCAGGGGGGAACACTGAAGCTTTCTTT.

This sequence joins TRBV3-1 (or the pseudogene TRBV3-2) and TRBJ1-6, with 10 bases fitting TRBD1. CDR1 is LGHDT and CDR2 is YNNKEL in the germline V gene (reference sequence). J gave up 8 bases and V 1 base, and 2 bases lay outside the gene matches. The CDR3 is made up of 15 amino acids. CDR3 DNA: TGTGCCAGCAGCCAAGCTGGGACAGGGGATTCACCCCTCCACTTT. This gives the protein CASSQAGTGDSPLHF.

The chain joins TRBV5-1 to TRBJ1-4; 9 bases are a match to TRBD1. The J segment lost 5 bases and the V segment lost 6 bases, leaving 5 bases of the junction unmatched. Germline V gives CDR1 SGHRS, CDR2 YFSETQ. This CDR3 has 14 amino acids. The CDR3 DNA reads TGCGCCAGCACCCTCGGGACAGGGAATGAAAAACTGTTTTTT. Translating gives CASTLGTGNEKLFF.

CDR3 coding DNA: TGTGCCAGCTCCCGGACTAGCGGGAGGGCCTTCGGTGAGCAGTTCTTC. Its protein product is CASSRTSGRAFGEQFF. The rearrangement links TRBV2 to TRBJ2-1; 15 bases are shared with TRBD2. CDR1 is SNHLY, CDR2 FYNNEI, per germline. V lost 8 bases and J lost 9; bases outside the gene matches: 11. This CDR3 spans 16 amino acids.

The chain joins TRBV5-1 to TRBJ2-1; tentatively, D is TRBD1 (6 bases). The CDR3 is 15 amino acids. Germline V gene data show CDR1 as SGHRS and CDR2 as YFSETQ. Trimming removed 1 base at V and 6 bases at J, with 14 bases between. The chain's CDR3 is CASSLQGQGRNEQFF. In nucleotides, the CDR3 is TGCGCCAGCAGCTTGCAGGGACAAGGGCGCAATGAGCAGTTCTTC.

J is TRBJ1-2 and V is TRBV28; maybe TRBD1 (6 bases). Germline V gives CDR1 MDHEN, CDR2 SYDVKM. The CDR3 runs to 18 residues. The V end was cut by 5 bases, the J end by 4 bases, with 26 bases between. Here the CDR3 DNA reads TGTGCCAGCAGTGTCAGGGGCATTGGGCGGAGCGTCCCCTATGGCTACACCTTC. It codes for CASSVRGIGRSVPYGYTF.

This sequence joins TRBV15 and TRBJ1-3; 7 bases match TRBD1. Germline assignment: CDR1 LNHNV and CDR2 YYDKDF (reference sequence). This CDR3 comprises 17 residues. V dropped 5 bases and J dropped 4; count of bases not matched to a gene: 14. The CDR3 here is CATSPYSGGLGGNTIYF. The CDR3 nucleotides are TGTGCCACCAGCCCCTACTCAGGGGGGTTGGGCGGAAACACCATATATTTT.

The CDR3 protein is CASSTLWFGAFF. The DNA of the CDR3 is TGTGCCAGTAGTACCTTGTGGTTCGGGGCTTTCTTT. This sequence joins TRBV19 and TRBJ1-1; D uncertain. Trimming stripped 4 bases from V and 11 bases from J, with 14 bases between. The CDR3 is 12 amino acids. CDR1 and CDR2 (germline): LNHDA, SQIVND (reference sequence).

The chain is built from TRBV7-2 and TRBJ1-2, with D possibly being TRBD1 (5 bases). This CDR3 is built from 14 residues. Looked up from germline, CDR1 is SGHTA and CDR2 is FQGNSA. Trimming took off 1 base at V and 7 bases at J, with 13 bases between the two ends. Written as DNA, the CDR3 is TGTGCCAGCAGCTTAGTCCGACAGACTCCTGGCTACACCTTC. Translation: CASSLVRQTPGYTF.

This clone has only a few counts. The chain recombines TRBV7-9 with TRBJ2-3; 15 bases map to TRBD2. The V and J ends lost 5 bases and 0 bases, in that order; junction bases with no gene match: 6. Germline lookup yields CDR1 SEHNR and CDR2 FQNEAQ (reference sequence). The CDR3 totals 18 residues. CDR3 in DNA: TGTGCCAGCAGCGAACCGGGACTAGCGGGGGGCAGCACAGATACGCAGTATTTT. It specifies CASSEPGLAGGSTDTQYF.

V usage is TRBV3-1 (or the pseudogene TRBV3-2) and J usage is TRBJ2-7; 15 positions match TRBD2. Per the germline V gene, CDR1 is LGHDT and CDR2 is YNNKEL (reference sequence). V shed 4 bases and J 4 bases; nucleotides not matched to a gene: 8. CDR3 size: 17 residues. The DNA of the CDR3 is TGTGCCAGCAGCCTGGGACTAGCGGGAGGCGGATCATACGAGCAGTACTTC. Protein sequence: CASSLGLAGGGSYEQYF.

The CDR3 is CASSQDLRQGDYGYTF. In DNA, the CDR3 is TGCGCCAGCAGCCAAGATCTCAGACAGGGTGACTATGGCTACACCTTC. The chain links TRBV4-1 to TRBJ1-2, with TRBD1 matching over 7 bases. CDR1 MGHRA and CDR2 YSYEKL come from the germline V gene. V dropped 0 bases and J dropped 3; count of bases not matched to a gene: 7. CDR3 length: 16 amino acids.

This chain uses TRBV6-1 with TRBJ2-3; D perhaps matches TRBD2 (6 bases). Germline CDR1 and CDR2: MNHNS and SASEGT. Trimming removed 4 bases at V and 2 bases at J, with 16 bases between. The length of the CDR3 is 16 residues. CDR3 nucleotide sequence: TGTGCCAGCAGTGTCTCAATGGCGGGACTCACAGATACGCAGTATTTT. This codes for CASSVSMAGLTDTQYF.

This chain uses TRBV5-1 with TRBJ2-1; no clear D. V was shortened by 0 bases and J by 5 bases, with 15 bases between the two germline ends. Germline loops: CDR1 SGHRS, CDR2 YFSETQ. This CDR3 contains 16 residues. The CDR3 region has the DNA TGCGCCAGCAGCTTGGCCGTAGCTGTTCCAAACAATGAGCAGTTCTTC. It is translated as CASSLAVAVPNNEQFF.

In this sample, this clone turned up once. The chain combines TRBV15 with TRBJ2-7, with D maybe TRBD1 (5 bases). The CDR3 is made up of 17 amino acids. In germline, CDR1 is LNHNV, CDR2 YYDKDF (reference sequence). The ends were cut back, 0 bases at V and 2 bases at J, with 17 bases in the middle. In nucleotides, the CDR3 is TGTGCCACCAGCAGAGATCAGGGTACAGGCGTAACCTACGAGCAGTACTTC. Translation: CATSRDQGTGVTYEQYF.

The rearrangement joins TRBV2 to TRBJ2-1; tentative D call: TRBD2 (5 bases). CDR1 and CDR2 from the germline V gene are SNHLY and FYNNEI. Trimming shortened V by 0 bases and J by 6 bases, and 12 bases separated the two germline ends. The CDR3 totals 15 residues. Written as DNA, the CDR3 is TGTGCCAGCAGTGAAGCGGCAGGAAGCGGCAATGAGCAGTTCTTC. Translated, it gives CASSEAAGSGNEQFF. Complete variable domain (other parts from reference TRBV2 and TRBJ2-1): EPEVTQTPSHQVTQMGQEVILRCVPISNHLYFYWYRQILGQKVEFLVSFYNNEISEKSEIFDDQFSVERPDGSNFTLKIRSTKLEDSAMYFCASSEAAGSGNEQFFGPGTRLTVL.

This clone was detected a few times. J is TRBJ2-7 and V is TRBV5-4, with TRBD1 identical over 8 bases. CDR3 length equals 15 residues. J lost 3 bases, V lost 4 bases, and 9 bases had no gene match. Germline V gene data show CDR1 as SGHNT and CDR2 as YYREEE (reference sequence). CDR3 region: CASSPGGLLVYEQYF. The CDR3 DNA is TGTGCCAGCAGCCCAGGGGGCCTGTTGGTCTACGAGCAGTACTTC.

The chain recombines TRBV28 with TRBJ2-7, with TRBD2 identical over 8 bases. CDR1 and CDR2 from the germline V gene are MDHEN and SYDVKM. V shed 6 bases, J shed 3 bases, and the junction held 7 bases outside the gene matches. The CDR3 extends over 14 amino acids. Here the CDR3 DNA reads TGTGCCAGCAGCCAAGGACTAGCCCTCTACGAGCAGTACTTC. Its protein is CASSQGLALYEQYF.

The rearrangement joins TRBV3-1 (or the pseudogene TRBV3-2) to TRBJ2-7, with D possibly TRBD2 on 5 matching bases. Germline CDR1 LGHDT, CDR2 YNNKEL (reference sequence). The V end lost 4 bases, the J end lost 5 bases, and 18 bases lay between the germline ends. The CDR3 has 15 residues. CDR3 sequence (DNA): TGTGCCAGCAGCCGCATCGGTGGGGAGAGGGACGAGCAGTACTTC. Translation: CASSRIGGERDEQYF.

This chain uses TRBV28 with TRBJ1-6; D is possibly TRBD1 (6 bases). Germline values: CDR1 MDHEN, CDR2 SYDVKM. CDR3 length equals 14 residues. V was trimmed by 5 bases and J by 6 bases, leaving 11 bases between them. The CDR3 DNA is TGTGCCAGCAGTCCCGGGACACCTAATTCACCCCTCCACTTT. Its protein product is CASSPGTPNSPLHF.

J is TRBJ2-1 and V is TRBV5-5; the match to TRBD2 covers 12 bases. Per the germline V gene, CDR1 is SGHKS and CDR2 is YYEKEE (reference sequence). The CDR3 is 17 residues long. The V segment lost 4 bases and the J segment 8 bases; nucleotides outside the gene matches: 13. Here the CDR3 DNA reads TGTGCCAGCAGCCCGCGGAAGACTAGCGGGAGTAGGGATGAGCAGTTCTTC. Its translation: CASSPRKTSGSRDEQFF.